Reported below is one TCR beta chain. What it binds is unknown. This CDR3 contains 13 residues. CDR1 is MNHNS and CDR2 is SASEGT in the germline V gene. Between the trimmed V and J ends, which lost 10 bases and 4 bases, there was a span of 11 bases. TCRdb reprocessed the reads via MiXCR and lists one record per CDR3 protein. There are approximately 400,000 distinct CDR3 sequences in the sample; about a third occur only once, and about 13% lies in the top ten. The record originates from a study of T cell repertoires in cytomegalovirus infection. At the level of the study: Public TCR beta signatures marked donors with CMV infection and the matching HLA. General study findings and limits: Using cumulative public TCR beta family frequency, the authors identified those who carried CMV together with the relevant HLA. The ex vivo response was dominated by HLA-C-restricted CMV-specific TCR beta clonotypes.

The gene calls are TRBV6-1 and TRBJ2-6; no definite D call. The specimen sequenced was PBMCs. This TCR was recovered from a human donor in good health (CMV status not recorded). Some clones in this sample may be carry-over from other donors' samples. CDR3 DNA: TGTGCCACTCCTCGGCCCGGGGCCAACGTCCTGACTTTC. It specifies CATPRPGANVLTF.